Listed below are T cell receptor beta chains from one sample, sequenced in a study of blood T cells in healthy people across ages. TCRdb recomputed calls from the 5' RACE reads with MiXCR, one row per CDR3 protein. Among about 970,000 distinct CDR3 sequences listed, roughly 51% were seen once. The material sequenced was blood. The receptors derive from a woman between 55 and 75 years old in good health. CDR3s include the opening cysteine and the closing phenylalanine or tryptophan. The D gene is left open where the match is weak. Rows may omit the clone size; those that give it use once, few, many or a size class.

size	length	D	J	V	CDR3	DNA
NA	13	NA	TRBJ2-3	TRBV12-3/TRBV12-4	CASSMPGADTQYF	TGTGCCAGCAGCATGCCAGGGGCAGATACGCAGTATTTT
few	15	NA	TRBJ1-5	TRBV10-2	CASSPRGGGVPPQHF	TGCGCCAGCAGTCCCCGAGGCGGTGGGGTTCCGCCCCAGCATTTT
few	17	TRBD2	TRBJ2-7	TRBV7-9	CASSLAELAGGSYEQYF	TGTGCCAGCAGTTTAGCCGAACTAGCGGGAGGGTCTTACGAGCAGTACTTC
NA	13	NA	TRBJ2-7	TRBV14	CASSRERITEQYF	TGTGCCAGCAGTCGGGAGAGGATTACCGAGCAGTACTTC
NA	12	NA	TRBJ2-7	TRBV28	CASYGEAYEQYF	TGTGCCAGCTACGGAGAGGCCTACGAGCAGTACTTC
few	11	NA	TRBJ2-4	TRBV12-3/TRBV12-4	CASSLGIIQYF	TGTGCCAGCAGTTTGGGTATCATTCAGTACTTC
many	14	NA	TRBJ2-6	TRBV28	CASSLNSGANVLTF	TGTGCCAGCAGCTTAAATTCTGGGGCCAACGTCCTGACTTTC
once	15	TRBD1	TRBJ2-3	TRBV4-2	CASSHRTGGADTQYF	TGTGCCAGCAGCCATAGGACAGGAGGAGCAGATACGCAGTATTTT
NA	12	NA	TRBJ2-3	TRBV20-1	CSPGLSADTQYF	TGCAGCCCAGGCCTATCAGCAGATACGCAGTATTTT
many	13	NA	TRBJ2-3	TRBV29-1	CSVELFSTDTQYF	TGCAGCGTTGAGCTGTTTAGCACAGATACGCAGTATTTT
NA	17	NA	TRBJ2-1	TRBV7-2	CAVKGVKRGSSYNEQFF	TGTGCCGTCAAGGGTGTAAAGCGTGGGAGCTCCTACAATGAGCAGTTCTTC
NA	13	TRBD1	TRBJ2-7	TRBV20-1	CSATTGSLYEQYF	TGCAGTGCTACGACAGGGTCTCTCTACGAGCAGTACTTC
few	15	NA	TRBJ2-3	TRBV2	CASRGKAVSTDTQYF	TGTGCCAGCAGGGGGAAAGCGGTTAGCACAGATACGCAGTATTTT
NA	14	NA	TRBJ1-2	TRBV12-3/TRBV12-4	CASSLFGQGYGYTF	TGTGCCAGCAGTTTATTTGGCCAAGGCTATGGCTACACCTTC
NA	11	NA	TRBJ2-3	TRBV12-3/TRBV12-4	CASRTLDTQYF	TGTGCCAGCAGGACTTTAGATACGCAGTATTTT
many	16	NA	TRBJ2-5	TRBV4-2	CASSPGGPGDQETQYF	TGTGCCAGCAGTCCCGGGGGACCGGGGGACCAAGAGACCCAGTACTTC
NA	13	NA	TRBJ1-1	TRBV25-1	CASSAFGGAEAFF	TGTGCCAGCAGTGCCTTCGGGGGAGCTGAAGCTTTCTTT
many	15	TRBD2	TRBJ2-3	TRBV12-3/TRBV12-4	CASSFSGRGTDTQYF	TGTGCCAGCAGTTTTAGCGGGAGGGGAACAGATACGCAGTATTTT
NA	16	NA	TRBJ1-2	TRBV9	CASSYGPRRTNYGYTF	TGTGCCAGCAGCTATGGACCCCGAAGGACTAACTATGGCTACACCTTC
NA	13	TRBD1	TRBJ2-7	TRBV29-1	CSAVGQGAHEQYF	TGCAGCGCTGTAGGACAGGGAGCCCACGAGCAGTACTTC
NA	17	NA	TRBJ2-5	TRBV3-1	CASSQESGLKFQETQYF	TGTGCCAGCAGCCAAGAAAGCGGGCTAAAATTTCAAGAGACCCAGTACTTC
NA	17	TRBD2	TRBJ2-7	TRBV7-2	CASSVTPGTSVWYEQYF	TGTGCCAGCAGCGTAACGCCCGGGACTAGCGTATGGTACGAGCAGTACTTC
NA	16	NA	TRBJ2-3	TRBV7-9	CASSPPGARGSDTQYF	TGTGCCAGCAGCCCCCCAGGGGCGCGTGGATCTGATACGCAGTATTTT
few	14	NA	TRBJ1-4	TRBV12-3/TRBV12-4	CASSQAQIGEKLFF	TGTGCCAGCAGCCAAGCGCAGATAGGGGAAAAACTGTTTTTT
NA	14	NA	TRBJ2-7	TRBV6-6	CASKFGGSRDEQYF	TGTGCCAGCAAGTTCGGGGGTTCCCGGGACGAGCAGTACTTC
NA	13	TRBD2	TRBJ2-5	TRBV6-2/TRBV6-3	CASSYLLAGEQYF	TGTGCCAGCAGTTACCTTTTAGCGGGGGAGCAGTACTTC
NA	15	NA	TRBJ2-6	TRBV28	CASSRGGPGANVLTF	TGTGCCAGCAGTAGGGGGGGTCCTGGGGCCAACGTCCTGACTTTC
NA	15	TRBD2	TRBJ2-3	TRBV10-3	CAISEPGLAKDTQYF	TGTGCCATCAGTGAGCCGGGACTAGCTAAAGATACGCAGTATTTT
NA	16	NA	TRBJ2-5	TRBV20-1	CSARDDRGGVQETQYF	TGCAGTGCTAGAGACGACAGGGGAGGGGTCCAAGAGACCCAGTACTTC
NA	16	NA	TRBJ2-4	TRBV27	CASSHRQAVAKNIQYF	TGTGCCAGCAGTCATCGACAGGCCGTGGCCAAAAACATTCAGTACTTC
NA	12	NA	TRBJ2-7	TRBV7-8	CASSVITYEQYF	TGTGCCAGCAGCGTAATCACCTACGAGCAGTACTTC
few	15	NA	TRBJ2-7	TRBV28	CASSFRQLISYEQYF	TGTGCCAGCAGTTTCCGGCAGCTCATCTCCTACGAGCAGTACTTC
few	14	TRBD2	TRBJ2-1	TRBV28	CASRGTSDNNEQFF	TGTGCCAGCAGAGGGACTAGCGACAACAATGAGCAGTTCTTC
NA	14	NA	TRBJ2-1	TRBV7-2	CASSPGLSHNEQFF	TGTGCCAGCAGCCCGGGACTCTCCCATAATGAGCAGTTCTTC
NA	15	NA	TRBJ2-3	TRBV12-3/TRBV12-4	CASSPGTPYTDTQYF	TGTGCCAGCAGTCCCGGGACTCCTTACACAGATACGCAGTATTTT
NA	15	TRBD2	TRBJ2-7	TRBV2	CASLERPSGTYEQYF	TGTGCCAGCCTTGAACGTCCTAGCGGAACCTACGAGCAGTACTTC
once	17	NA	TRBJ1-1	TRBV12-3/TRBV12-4	CASSLRWPGRADTEAFF	TGTGCCAGCAGTTTAAGATGGCCAGGGCGGGCAGATACTGAAGCTTTCTTT
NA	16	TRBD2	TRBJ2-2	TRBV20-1	CSARDMLAGNTGELFF	TGCAGTGCTAGAGATATGCTAGCGGGAAACACCGGGGAGCTGTTTTTT
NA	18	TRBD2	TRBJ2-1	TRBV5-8	CASRLGRTGTTQYNEQFF	TGTGCCAGCAGGTTAGGGCGAACCGGGACTACGCAATACAATGAGCAGTTCTTC
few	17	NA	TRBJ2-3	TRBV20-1	CSAPRTIGGVLVDTQYF	TGCAGTGCCCCAAGGACAATAGGGGGGGTCCTCGTAGATACGCAGTATTTT
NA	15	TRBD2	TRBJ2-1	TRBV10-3	CAIAPTSGPYNEQFF	TGTGCCATCGCCCCAACTAGCGGGCCTTACAATGAGCAGTTCTTC
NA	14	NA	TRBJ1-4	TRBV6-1	CASSETGRNEKLFF	TGTGCCAGCAGTGAGACGGGGCGCAATGAAAAACTGTTTTTT
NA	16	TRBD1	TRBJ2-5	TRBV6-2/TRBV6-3	CASSYVRDSFTNEQYF	TGTGCCAGCAGTTATGTCCGGGACAGTTTTACCAATGAGCAGTACTTC